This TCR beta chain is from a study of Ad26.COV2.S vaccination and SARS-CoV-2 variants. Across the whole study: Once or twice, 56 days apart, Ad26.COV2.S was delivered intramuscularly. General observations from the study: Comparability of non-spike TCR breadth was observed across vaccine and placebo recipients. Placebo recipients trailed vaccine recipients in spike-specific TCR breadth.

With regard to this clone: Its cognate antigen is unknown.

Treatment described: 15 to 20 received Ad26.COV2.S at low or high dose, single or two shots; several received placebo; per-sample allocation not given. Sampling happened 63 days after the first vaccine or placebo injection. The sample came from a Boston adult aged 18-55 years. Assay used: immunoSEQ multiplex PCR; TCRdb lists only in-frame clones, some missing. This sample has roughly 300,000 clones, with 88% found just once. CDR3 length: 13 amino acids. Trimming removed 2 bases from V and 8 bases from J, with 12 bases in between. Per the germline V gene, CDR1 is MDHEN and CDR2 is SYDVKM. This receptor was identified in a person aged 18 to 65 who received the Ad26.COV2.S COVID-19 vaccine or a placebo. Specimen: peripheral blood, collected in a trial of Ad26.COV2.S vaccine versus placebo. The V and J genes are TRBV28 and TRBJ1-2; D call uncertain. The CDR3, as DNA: TGTGCCAGCAGTTTAATAACCCCCGGAGGCTACACCTTC. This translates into CASSLITPGGYTF.